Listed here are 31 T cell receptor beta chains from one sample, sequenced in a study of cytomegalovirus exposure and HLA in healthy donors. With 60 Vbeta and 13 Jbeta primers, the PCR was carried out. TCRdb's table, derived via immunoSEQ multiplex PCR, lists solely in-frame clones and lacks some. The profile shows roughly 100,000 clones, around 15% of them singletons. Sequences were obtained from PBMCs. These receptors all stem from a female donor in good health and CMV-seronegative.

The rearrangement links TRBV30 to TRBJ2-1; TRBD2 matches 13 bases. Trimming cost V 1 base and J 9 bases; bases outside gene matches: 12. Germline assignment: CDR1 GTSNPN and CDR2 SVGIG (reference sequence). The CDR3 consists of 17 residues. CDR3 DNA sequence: TGTGCCTGGAGTGCCTGGACTAGCGGGAGCCGAGCGTCTGAGCAGTTCTTC. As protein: CAWSAWTSGSRASEQFF.

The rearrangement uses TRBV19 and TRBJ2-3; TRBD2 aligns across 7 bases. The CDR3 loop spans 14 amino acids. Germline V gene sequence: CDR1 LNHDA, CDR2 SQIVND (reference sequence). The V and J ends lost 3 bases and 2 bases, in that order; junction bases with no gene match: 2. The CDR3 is CASSISGATDTQYF. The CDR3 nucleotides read TGTGCCAGTAGTATCAGCGGGGCCACAGATACGCAGTATTTT.

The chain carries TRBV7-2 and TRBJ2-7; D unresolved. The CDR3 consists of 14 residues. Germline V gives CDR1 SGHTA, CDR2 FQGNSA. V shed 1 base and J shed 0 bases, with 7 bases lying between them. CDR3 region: CASSLGFSSYEQYF. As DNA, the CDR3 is TGTGCCAGCAGCTTAGGTTTCTCCTCCTACGAGCAGTACTTC.

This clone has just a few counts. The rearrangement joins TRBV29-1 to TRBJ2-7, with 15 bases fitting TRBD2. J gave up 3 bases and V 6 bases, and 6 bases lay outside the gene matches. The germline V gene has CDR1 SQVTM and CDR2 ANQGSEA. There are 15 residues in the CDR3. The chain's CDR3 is CSVRTSGRALYEQYF. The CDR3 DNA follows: TGCAGCGTCCGGACTAGCGGGAGGGCCCTCTACGAGCAGTACTTC.

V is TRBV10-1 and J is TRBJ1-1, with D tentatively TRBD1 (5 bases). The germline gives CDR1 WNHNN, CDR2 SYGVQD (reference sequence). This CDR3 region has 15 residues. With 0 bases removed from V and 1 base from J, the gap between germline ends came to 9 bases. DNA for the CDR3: TGCGCCAGCAGTGAGTCTGGGGCAGGGAACACTGAAGCTTTCTTT. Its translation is CASSESGAGNTEAFF.

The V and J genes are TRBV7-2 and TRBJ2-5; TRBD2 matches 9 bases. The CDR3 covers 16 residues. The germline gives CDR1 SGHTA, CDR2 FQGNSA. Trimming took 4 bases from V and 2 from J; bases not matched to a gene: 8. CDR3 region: CASSSLRTSEQETQYF. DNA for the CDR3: TGTGCCAGCAGCTCCTTACGGACTAGCGAACAAGAGACCCAGTACTTC. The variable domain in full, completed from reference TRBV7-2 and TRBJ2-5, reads GAGVSQSPSNKVTEKGKDVELRCDPISGHTALYWYRQSLGQGLEFLIYFQGNSAPDKSGLPSDRFSAERTGGSVSTLTIQRTQQEDSAVYLCASSSLRTSEQETQYFGPGTRLLVL.

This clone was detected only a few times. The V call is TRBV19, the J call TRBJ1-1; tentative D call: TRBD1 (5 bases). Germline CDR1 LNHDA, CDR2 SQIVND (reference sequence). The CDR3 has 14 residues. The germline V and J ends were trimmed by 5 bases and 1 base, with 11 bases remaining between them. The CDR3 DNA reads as TGTGCCAGTAGTGTGGGGGGTTGGAACACTGAAGCTTTCTTT. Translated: CASSVGGWNTEAFF.

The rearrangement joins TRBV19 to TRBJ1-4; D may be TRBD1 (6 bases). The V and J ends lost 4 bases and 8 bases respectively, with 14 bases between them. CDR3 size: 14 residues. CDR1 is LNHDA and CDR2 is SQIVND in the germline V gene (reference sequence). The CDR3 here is CASSTTGEAEKLFF. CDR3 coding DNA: TGTGCCAGTAGTACGACAGGTGAGGCGGAAAAACTGTTTTTT. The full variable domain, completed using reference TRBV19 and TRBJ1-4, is DGGITQSPKYLFRKEGQNVTLSCEQNLNHDAMYWYRQDPGQGLRLIYYSQIVNDFQKGDIAEGYSVSREKKESFPLTVTSAQKNPTAFYLCASSTTGEAEKLFFGSGTQLSVL.

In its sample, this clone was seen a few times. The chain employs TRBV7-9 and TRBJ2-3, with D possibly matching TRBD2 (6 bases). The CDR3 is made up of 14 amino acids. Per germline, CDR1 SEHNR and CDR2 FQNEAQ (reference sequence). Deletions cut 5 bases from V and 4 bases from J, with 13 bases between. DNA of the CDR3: TGTGCCAGCAGCCGATGGGACTCGTCAGATACGCAGTATTTT. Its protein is CASSRWDSSDTQYF.

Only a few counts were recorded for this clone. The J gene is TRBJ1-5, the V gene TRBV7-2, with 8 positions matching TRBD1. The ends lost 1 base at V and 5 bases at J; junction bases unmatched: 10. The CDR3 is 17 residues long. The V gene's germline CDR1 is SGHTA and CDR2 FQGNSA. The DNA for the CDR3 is TGTGCCAGCAGCTTAGGGTCTGAACAGGGGGACGATCAGCCCCAGCATTTT. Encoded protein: CASSLGSEQGDDQPQHF.

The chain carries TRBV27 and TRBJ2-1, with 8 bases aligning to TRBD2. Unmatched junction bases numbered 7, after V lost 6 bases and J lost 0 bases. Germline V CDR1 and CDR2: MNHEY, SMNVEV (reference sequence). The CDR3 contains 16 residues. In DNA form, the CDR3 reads TGTGCCAGCAGCCTAAGCGGGAGTGACTCCTACAATGAGCAGTTCTTC. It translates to CASSLSGSDSYNEQFF.

Here the CDR3 reads CAWRDRADYGGELFF. The CDR3 region has the DNA TGTGCCTGGAGGGACAGGGCGGATTATGGCGGGGAGCTGTTTTTT. The genes are TRBV30 and TRBJ2-2; TRBD1 matches at 8 bases. CDR3 length: 15 amino acids. Per germline, CDR1 GTSNPN and CDR2 SVGIG (reference sequence). Germline trimming cut 3 bases from V and 7 bases from J; bases unmatched to any gene: 10.

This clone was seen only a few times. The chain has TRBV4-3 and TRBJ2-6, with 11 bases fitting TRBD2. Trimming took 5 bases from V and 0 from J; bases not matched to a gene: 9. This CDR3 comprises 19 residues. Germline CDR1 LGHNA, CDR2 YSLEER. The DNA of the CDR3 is TGCGCCAGCAGCGTCCAAACTAGCGGGGGCGCCTCTGGGGCCAACGTCCTGACTTTC. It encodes CASSVQTSGGASGANVLTF.

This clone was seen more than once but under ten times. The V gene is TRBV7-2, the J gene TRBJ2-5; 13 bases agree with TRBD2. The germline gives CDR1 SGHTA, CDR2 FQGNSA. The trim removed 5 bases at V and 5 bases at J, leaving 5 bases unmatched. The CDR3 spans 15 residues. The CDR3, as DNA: TGTGCCAGCAGCAGGGGACTAGCGGGGTTGGAGACCCAGTACTTC. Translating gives CASSRGLAGLETQYF.

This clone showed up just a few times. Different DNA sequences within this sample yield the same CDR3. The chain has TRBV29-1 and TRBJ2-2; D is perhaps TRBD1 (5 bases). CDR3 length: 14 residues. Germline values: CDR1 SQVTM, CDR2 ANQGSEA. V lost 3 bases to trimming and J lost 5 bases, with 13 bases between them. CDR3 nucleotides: TGCAGCGTTGATCTTCAGGGCAGGACCGGGGAGCTGTTTTTT. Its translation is CSVDLQGRTGELFF.

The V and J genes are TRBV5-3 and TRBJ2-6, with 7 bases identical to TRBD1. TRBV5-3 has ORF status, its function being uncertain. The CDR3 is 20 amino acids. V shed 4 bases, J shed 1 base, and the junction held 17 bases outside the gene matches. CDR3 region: CARSPPLQGPPPSGANVLTF. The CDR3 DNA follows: TGTGCCAGAAGCCCCCCCCTACAGGGGCCTCCGCCTTCTGGGGCCAACGTCCTGACTTTC.

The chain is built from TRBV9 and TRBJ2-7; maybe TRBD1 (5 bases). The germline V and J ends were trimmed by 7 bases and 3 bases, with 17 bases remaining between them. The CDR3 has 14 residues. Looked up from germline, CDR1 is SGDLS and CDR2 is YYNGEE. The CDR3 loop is CASSISVGDYEQYF. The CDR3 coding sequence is TGTGCCAGCTCGATATCTGTAGGGGACTACGAGCAGTACTTC.

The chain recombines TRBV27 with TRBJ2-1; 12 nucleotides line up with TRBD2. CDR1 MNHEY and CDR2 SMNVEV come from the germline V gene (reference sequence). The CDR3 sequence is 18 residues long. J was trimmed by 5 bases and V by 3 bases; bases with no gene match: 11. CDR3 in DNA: TGTGCCAGCAGTTTGCGGACTAGCGGGATCACTCCCCACAATGAGCAGTTCTTC. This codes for CASSLRTSGITPHNEQFF.

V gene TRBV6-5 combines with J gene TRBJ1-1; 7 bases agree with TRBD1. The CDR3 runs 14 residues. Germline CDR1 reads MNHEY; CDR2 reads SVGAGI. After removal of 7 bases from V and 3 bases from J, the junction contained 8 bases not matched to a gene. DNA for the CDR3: TGTGCCAGCATACCTTACAGGGGTTACACTGAAGCTTTCTTT. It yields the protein CASIPYRGYTEAFF.

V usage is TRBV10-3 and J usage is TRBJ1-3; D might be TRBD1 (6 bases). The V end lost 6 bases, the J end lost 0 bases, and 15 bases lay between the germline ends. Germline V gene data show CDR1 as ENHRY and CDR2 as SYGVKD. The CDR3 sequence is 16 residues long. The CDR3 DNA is TGTGCCATCAGGGATACAGGGCCACTCTCTGGAAACACCATATATTTT. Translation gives CAIRDTGPLSGNTIYF.

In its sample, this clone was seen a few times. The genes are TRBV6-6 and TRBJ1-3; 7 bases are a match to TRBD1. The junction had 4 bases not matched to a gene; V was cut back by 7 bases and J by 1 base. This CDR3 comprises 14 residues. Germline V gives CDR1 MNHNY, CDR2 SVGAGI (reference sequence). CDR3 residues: CASTRGLSGNTIYF. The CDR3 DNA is TGTGCCAGCACGAGGGGGCTATCTGGAAACACCATATATTTT.

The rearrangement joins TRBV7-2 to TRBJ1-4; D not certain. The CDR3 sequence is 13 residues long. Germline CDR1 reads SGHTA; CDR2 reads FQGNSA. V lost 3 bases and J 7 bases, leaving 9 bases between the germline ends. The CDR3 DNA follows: TGTGCCAGCAGCTTCGGGGTGGGTGAAAAACTGTTTTTT. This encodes CASSFGVGEKLFF.

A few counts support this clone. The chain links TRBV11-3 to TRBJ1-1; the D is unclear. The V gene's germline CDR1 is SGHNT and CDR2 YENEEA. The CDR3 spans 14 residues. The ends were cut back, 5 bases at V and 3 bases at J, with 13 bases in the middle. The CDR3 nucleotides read TGTGCCAGCAGCCACAGACCCCAGGACACTGAAGCTTTCTTT. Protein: CASSHRPQDTEAFF. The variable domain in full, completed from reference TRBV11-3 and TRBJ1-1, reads EAGVVQSPRYKIIEKKQPVAFWCNPISGHNTLYWYLQNLGQGPELLIRYENEEAVDDSQLPKDRFSAERLKGVDSTLKIQPAELGDSAVYLCASSHRPQDTEAFFGQGTRLTVV.

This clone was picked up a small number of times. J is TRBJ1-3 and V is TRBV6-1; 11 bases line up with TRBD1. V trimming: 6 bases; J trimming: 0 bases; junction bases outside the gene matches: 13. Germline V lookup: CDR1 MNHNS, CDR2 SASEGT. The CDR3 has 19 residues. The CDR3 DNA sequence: TGTGCCAGCAGGGAATCCACCGGGACAGGGGGAGGCTCTGGAAACACCATATATTTT. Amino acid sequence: CASRESTGTGGGSGNTIYF.

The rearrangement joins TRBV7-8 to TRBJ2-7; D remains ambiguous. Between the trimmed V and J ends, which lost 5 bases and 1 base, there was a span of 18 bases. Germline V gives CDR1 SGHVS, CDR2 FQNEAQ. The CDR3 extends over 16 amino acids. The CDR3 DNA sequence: TGTGCCAGCAGCCCACACCGGGTCGCAATATCCTACGAGCAGTACTTC. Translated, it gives CASSPHRVAISYEQYF.

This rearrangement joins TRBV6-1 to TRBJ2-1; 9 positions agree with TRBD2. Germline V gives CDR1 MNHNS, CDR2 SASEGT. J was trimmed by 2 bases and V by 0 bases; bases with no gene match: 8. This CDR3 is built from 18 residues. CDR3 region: CASSEAWASGKPYNEQFF. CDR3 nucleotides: TGTGCCAGCAGTGAAGCCTGGGCTAGCGGGAAACCCTACAATGAGCAGTTCTTC.

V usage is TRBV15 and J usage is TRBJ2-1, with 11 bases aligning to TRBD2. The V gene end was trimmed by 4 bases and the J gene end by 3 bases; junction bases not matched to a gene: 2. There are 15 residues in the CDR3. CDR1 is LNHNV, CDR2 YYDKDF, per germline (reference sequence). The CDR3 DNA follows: TGTGCCACCAGCACAACTAGCGGGAGCTACAATGAGCAGTTCTTC. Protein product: CATSTTSGSYNEQFF.

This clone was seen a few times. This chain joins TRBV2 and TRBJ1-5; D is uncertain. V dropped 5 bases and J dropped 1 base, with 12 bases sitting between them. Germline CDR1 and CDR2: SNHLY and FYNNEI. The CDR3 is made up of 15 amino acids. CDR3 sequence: CASSLQTGSNQPQHF. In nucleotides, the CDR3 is TGTGCCAGCAGTCTCCAAACGGGGAGCAATCAGCCCCAGCATTTT.

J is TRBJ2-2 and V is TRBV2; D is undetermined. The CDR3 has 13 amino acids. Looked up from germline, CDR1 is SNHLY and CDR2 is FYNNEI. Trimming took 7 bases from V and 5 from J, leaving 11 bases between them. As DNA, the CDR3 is TGTGCCAGCATCAAATACTATACCGGGGAGCTGTTTTTT. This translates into CASIKYYTGELFF.

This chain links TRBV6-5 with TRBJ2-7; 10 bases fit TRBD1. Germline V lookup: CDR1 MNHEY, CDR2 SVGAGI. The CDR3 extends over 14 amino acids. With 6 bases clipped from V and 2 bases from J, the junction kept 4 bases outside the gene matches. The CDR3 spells CASSLGQGAYEQYF. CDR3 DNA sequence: TGTGCCAGCAGCCTCGGACAGGGGGCCTACGAGCAGTACTTC.

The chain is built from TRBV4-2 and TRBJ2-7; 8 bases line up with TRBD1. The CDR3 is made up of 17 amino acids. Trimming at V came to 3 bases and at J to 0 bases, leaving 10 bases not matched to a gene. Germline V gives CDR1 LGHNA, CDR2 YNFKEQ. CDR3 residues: CASSHLWTGRSSYEQYF. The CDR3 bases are TGTGCCAGCAGCCACCTTTGGACAGGGAGAAGCTCCTACGAGCAGTACTTC.